One and the same sample provided the 30 T cell receptor beta chains below, sequenced in a study of post-analysis software for immune sequencing data. Study-level results: Among five TRBV segments more frequent in patients than controls were TRBV5-6, TRBV5-1 and TRBV20-1.

Unique molecular identifiers had been added to the TCR beta cDNA libraries. TCRdb passed the PCR reads through MiXCR, listing each CDR3 protein once. The sample yields over 250,000 distinct CDR3 sequences, 30% to 45% seen once. Which antigens these TCRs recognize remains unknown. The specimen sequenced was blood. These receptors originate from a girl between 5 and 17 years old with multiple sclerosis.

This chain links TRBV12-3 or TRBV12-4 with TRBJ2-3, with D perhaps matching TRBD1 (6 bases). The V end was cut by 3 bases, the J end by 11 bases, with 12 bases between. The CDR3 totals 12 residues. The CDR3 region has the DNA TGTGCCAGCAGTTTCAGCTCCAGGGGGCAGTATTTT. It codes for CASSFSSRGQYF.

This clonotype was seen many times. This chain links TRBV12-3 or TRBV12-4 with TRBJ1-6, with TRBD1 as a possible D gene (6 bases). CDR3 length: 12 residues. V lost 4 bases to trimming and J lost 10 bases, with 8 bases between them. CDR3 sequence: CASSSTGSPLHF. DNA of the CDR3: TGTGCCAGCAGTTCGACAGGCTCACCCCTCCACTTT.

This rearrangement joins TRBV29-1 to TRBJ1-2, with TRBD1 matching over 7 bases. Germline-derived CDR1 and CDR2 are SQVTM and ANQGSEA. The CDR3 has 13 residues. The V gene end was trimmed by 3 bases and the J gene end by 4 bases; junction bases not matched to a gene: 5. The CDR3 DNA is TGCAGCGTTGATGGGGACAGCCGCTATGGCTACACCTTC. Translated, it gives CSVDGDSRYGYTF.

CDR3 sequence (DNA): TGTGCCAGTAGTAAGGCGGGACAGGGGGTAGGGCAGCCCCAGCATTTT. Protein: CASSKAGQGVGQPQHF. The chain carries TRBV19 and TRBJ1-5; 11 bases line up with TRBD1. The CDR3 runs to 16 residues. Germline CDR1 LNHDA, CDR2 SQIVND (reference sequence). V dropped 4 bases and J dropped 7; count of bases not matched to a gene: 9. Full variable domain (missing parts from reference TRBV19 and TRBJ1-5): DGGITQSPKYLFRKEGQNVTLSCEQNLNHDAMYWYRQDPGQGLRLIYYSQIVNDFQKGDIAEGYSVSREKKESFPLTVTSAQKNPTAFYLCASSKAGQGVGQPQHFGDGTRLSIL.

This clonotype was observed many times. This chain uses TRBV6-1 with TRBJ2-5; possibly TRBD1 for D (6 bases). The CDR3 is 17 residues long. V was trimmed by 6 bases and J by 0 bases, leaving 20 bases between them. CDR1 and CDR2 from the germline V gene are MNHNS and SASEGT. CDR3 DNA: TGTGCCAGCAGCCATCGGACTGACAGGCGGTACCAAGAGACCCAGTACTTC. Residues: CASSHRTDRRYQETQYF.

As to this clonotype: A much bigger clone sits one base away, suggesting this may be a read error. The chain has TRBV20-1 and TRBJ2-3, with 8 bases identical to TRBD2. The CDR3 consists of 15 residues. The V gene's germline CDR1 is DFQATT and CDR2 SNEGSKA (reference sequence). The CDR3 DNA sequence: TGCAGTGCCCCTGACCGGCTAGCGGGTGGGGATACGCGGTATTTT. The encoded protein is CSAPDRLAGGDTRYF.

This clonotype was seen ten or more times. The genes are TRBV28 and TRBJ1-6; 7 bases are shared with TRBD1. Germline lookup yields CDR1 MDHEN and CDR2 SYDVKM. The CDR3 has 16 amino acids. V was clipped by 5 bases and J by 9 bases; unmatched bases: 13. CDR3 in amino acids: CASSPIPPQGSSPLHF. Here the CDR3 DNA reads TGTGCCAGCAGTCCAATACCCCCACAGGGGAGTTCACCCCTCCACTTT.

The chain combines TRBV7-3 with TRBJ2-7; D remains unclear. Germline V CDR1 and CDR2: SGHTA, FQGTGA. The V end lost 2 bases, the J end lost 1 base, and 12 bases lay between the germline ends. The CDR3 extends over 15 amino acids. CDR3 protein: CASSLWADPSYEQYF. The CDR3 nucleotides read TGTGCCAGCAGCTTATGGGCAGACCCTTCCTACGAGCAGTACTTC. Combining the CDR3 with reference TRBV7-3 and TRBJ2-7 gives the whole variable domain GAGVSQTPSNKVTEKGKYVELRCDPISGHTALYWYRQSLGQGPEFLIYFQGTGAADDSGLPNDRFFAVRPEGSVSTLKIQRTERGDSAVYLCASSLWADPSYEQYFGPGTRLTVT.

Comment on this clonotype: This sequence may be a read error, since a much larger clone differs from it by one base. The J gene is TRBJ2-1, the V gene TRBV5-1; 9 bases map to TRBD1. The CDR3 has 15 residues. Germline lookup yields CDR1 SGHRS and CDR2 YFSETQ. CDR3 loop: CAGSFGDRDDNEQFF. CDR3 sequence (DNA): TGCGCCGGCAGCTTTGGGGACAGGGACGACAATGAGCAGTTCTTC.

This clonotype showed up many times. The J gene is TRBJ1-1, the V gene TRBV20-1; D uncertain. Trimming removed 3 bases at V and 3 bases at J, with 11 bases between. Germline V lookup: CDR1 DFQATT, CDR2 SNEGSKA (reference sequence). CDR3 length: 13 amino acids. CDR3 nucleotides: TGCAGTGCTAGGCCGCAGACGGACACTGAAGCTTTCTTT. Translated, it gives CSARPQTDTEAFF.

Ten or more counts support this clonotype. The rearrangement uses TRBV2 and TRBJ2-3; the match to TRBD2 covers 10 bases. Germline assignment: CDR1 SNHLY and CDR2 FYNNEI. The CDR3 sequence is 16 residues long. J gave up 2 bases and V 5 bases, and 7 bases lay outside the gene matches. CDR3 nucleotide sequence: TGTGCCAGCAGTTCAGGACTAGCGGCAAACACAGATACGCAGTATTTT. This gives the protein CASSSGLAANTDTQYF.

This sequence joins TRBV12-3 or TRBV12-4 and TRBJ1-6, with D maybe TRBD1 (5 bases). The CDR3 contains 16 residues. V was shortened by 6 bases and J by 6 bases, with 18 bases between the two germline ends. The CDR3 sequence is CASSPGTEALNSPLHF. The DNA of the CDR3 is TGTGCCAGCAGCCCCGGGACGGAGGCTCTTAATTCACCCCTCCACTTT.

This clonotype was seen more than once but under ten times. For the CDR3, the DNA is TGCAGTGCTCACCGCCCCGGGGAAAACACTGAAGCTTTCTTT. Its protein is CSAHRPGENTEAFF. The V gene is TRBV20-1, the J gene TRBJ1-1; unclear D gene. Trimming stripped 5 bases from V and 2 bases from J, with 15 bases between. Germline V gives CDR1 DFQATT, CDR2 SNEGSKA (reference sequence). The CDR3 totals 14 residues.

The V and J genes are TRBV6-5 and TRBJ1-5, with D possibly TRBD1 on 6 matching bases. This CDR3 has 12 amino acids. Germline V gene lookup returns CDR1 MNHEY and CDR2 SVGAGI. The V gene lost 9 bases and the J gene lost 5 bases, with 11 bases spanning the gap. CDR3 protein: CASGGYDQPQHF. The CDR3 DNA reads as TGTGCCAGTGGGGGCTACGATCAGCCCCAGCATTTT.

At least ten counts were recorded for this clonotype. The chain has TRBV7-2 and TRBJ2-6; 9 bases fit TRBD1. V gave up 4 bases and J gave up 0 bases; unmatched junction bases: 13. Germline V gene lookup returns CDR1 SGHTA and CDR2 FQGNSA. The CDR3 has 20 residues. CDR3 loop: CASSSGRTGAPISGANVLTF. The CDR3 DNA follows: TGTGCCAGCAGCTCAGGAAGGACAGGGGCACCCATCTCTGGGGCCAACGTCCTGACTTTC.

At least ten counts were recorded for this clonotype. The chain uses TRBV7-7 and TRBJ2-5; 7 positions match TRBD1. CDR1 SSHAT and CDR2 FNYEAQ come from the germline V gene (reference sequence). The CDR3 length is 14 residues. V gave up 6 bases and J gave up 5 bases; unmatched junction bases: 9. The CDR3: CASSMTGRTETQYF. CDR3 sequence (DNA): TGTGCCAGCAGTATGACAGGGCGAACGGAGACCCAGTACTTC. Full variable domain (remainder filled in from reference TRBV7-7 and TRBJ2-5): GAGVSQSPRYKVTKRGQDVTLRCDPISSHATLYWYQQALGQGPEFLTYFNYEAQPDKSGLPSDRFSAERPEGSISTLTIQRTEQRDSAMYRCASSMTGRTETQYFGPGTRLLVL.

Concerning this clonotype itself: The junction departs from the called germline gene at one end, perhaps through a read error. The rearrangement joins TRBV7-2 to TRBJ2-1, with no clear D. With the DNA end fitting TRBJ2-7 better, the J assignment may be wrong. The CDR3 has 18 residues. CDR1 and CDR2 (germline): SGHTA, FQGNSA. CDR3: CASNLEAKRSSSYNEQYF. In DNA form, the CDR3 reads TGTGCCAGCAACTTAGAAGCTAAAAGATCCAGCTCCTACAATGAGCAGTACTTC.

This clonotype was counted between two and nine times. A much larger clone sits a single nucleotide away, making a read error possible. This rearrangement joins TRBV24-1 to TRBJ2-7; 9 bases are a match to TRBD2. The J call may be in error: the DNA end matches TRBJ2-5 better. CDR3 length: 14 residues. Germline V gene lookup returns CDR1 KGHDR and CDR2 SFDVKD. The CDR3, as DNA: TGTGCCACCAGGGCCCAGGCGGGGGGGGAGACCCAGTACTTC. Its protein is CATRAQAGGETQYF.

A word on this clonotype: One end of the junction varies from germline; a read error may be responsible. The rearrangement joins TRBV12-3 or TRBV12-4 to TRBJ2-3; no reliable D call. CDR3 length: 13 residues. The CDR3 is CASSIVSADMQYF. The CDR3 DNA follows: TGTGCCAGCAGTATAGTGAGCGCAGATATGCAGTATTTT.

The V and J genes are TRBV7-3 and TRBJ2-3, with D maybe TRBD2 (6 bases). Between the trimmed V and J ends, which lost 2 bases and 2 bases, there was a span of 11 bases. This CDR3 spans 15 amino acids. CDR1 is SGHTA, CDR2 FQGTGA, per germline. This chain's CDR3 is CASSLAGLITDTQYF. The CDR3 coding sequence is TGTGCCAGCAGCTTAGCGGGACTCATCACAGATACGCAGTATTTT.

This clonotype was found many times. This chain links TRBV24-1 with TRBJ2-3; TRBD1 agrees at 9 bases. After removal of 3 bases from V and 6 bases from J, the junction contained 6 bases not matched to a gene. The V gene's germline CDR1 is KGHDR and CDR2 SFDVKD. The CDR3 consists of 15 residues. The DNA of the CDR3 is TGTGCCACCAGTGATGTCGGGACAGGGTGGGATACGCAGTATTTT. It encodes CATSDVGTGWDTQYF.

This clonotype was seen only a few times. This rearrangement joins TRBV20-1 to TRBJ2-3, with D perhaps matching TRBD1 or TRBD2 (6 bases each). The V end lost 6 bases, the J end lost 2 bases, and 12 bases lay between the germline ends. This CDR3 spans 13 amino acids. Germline assignment: CDR1 DFQATT and CDR2 SNEGSKA (reference sequence). The CDR3 region is CSATRGHTDTQYF. For the CDR3, the DNA is TGCAGTGCCACCCGGGGGCACACAGATACGCAGTATTTT.

The chain combines TRBV20-1 with TRBJ1-5; D ambiguous. Looked up from germline, CDR1 is DFQATT and CDR2 is SNEGSKA (reference sequence). The CDR3 spans 14 residues. Trimming took off 0 bases at V and 0 bases at J, with 6 bases between the two ends. DNA for the CDR3: TGCAGTGCTAGAGACAGGACTAGCAATCAGCCCCAGCATTTT. The encoded protein is CSARDRTSNQPQHF.

This clonotype was seen only a few times. V gene TRBV10-3 combines with J gene TRBJ2-7, with TRBD2 matching 7 bases. J was trimmed by 6 bases and V by 0 bases; bases with no gene match: 11. This CDR3 is 16 amino acids long. Germline V CDR1 and CDR2: ENHRY, SYGVKD. CDR3 coding DNA: TGTGCCATCAGTGAGTCGAAGGGCGGGAGTATAAGCGAGCAGTACTTC. Translating gives CAISESKGGSISEQYF.

This clonotype occurred a few times. The chain couples TRBV28 to TRBJ2-2; D possibly uses TRBD1 or TRBD2 (5 bases each). The CDR3 loop spans 15 amino acids. Per germline, CDR1 MDHEN and CDR2 SYDVKM. V was trimmed by 3 bases and J by 0 bases, leaving 8 bases between them. CDR3 in amino acids: CASSFLGANTGELFF. The CDR3 DNA follows: TGTGCCAGCAGTTTTTTGGGGGCGAACACCGGGGAGCTGTTTTTT. Full variable domain (remainder filled in from reference TRBV28 and TRBJ2-2): DVKVTQSSRYLVKRTGEKVFLECVQDMDHENMFWYRQDPGLGLRLIYFSYDVKMKEKGDIPEGYSVSREKKERFSLILESASTNQTSMYLCASSFLGANTGELFFGEGSRLTVL.

The chain is built from TRBV29-1 and TRBJ2-1; a weak D match, TRBD1 (6 bases). The J call is in doubt because the DNA end fits TRBJ2-7 better. Germline values: CDR1 SQVTM, CDR2 ANQGSEA. This CDR3 is 14 amino acids long. CDR3 in amino acids: CSARGIGGSYEQYF. The DNA for the CDR3 is TGCAGCGCGAGGGGTATAGGGGGATCCTACGAGCAGTACTTC.

The chain combines TRBV20-1 with TRBJ1-2, with D perhaps TRBD1 (6 bases). The CDR3 is 11 residues long. Trimming cost V 6 bases and J 4 bases, with 9 bases left between them. Germline-derived CDR1 and CDR2 are DFQATT and SNEGSKA (reference sequence). CDR3 protein: CSARTAYGYTF. CDR3 sequence (DNA): TGCAGTGCGAGGACAGCCTATGGCTACACCTTC.

This clonotype was observed many times. CDR3 DNA sequence: TGCAGTGCTAGAGGGGCTAGCACTAATGAGCAGTTCTTC. It encodes CSARGASTNEQFF. The V gene is TRBV20-1, the J gene TRBJ2-1; the D gene is possibly TRBD2 (5 bases). The CDR3 consists of 13 residues. Germline CDR1 is DFQATT and CDR2 is SNEGSKA (reference sequence). The V gene lost 1 base and the J gene lost 7 bases, with 11 bases spanning the gap.

This rearrangement joins TRBV12-3 or TRBV12-4 to TRBJ2-4; the D call may be TRBD1 or TRBD2 (6 bases each). This CDR3 spans 15 amino acids. The germline V and J ends were trimmed by 6 bases and 4 bases, with 16 bases remaining between them. CDR3 region: CASSLTRGGKNIQYF. The DNA of the CDR3 is TGTGCCAGCAGCCTGACCCGAGGGGGGAAAAACATTCAGTACTTC.

As to this clonotype: This may come from a read error, since a much larger clone is one base off. The chain recombines TRBV7-9 with TRBJ2-1; 7 bases line up with TRBD1. V was clipped by 6 bases and J by 8 bases; unmatched bases: 10. Germline lookup yields CDR1 SEHNR and CDR2 FQNEAQ (reference sequence). This CDR3 comprises 14 residues. The CDR3 coding sequence is TGTGCCAGCAGAGACGTGACAGGGCCGGATGAGCAGTTCTTC. It is translated as CASRDVTGPDEQFF.